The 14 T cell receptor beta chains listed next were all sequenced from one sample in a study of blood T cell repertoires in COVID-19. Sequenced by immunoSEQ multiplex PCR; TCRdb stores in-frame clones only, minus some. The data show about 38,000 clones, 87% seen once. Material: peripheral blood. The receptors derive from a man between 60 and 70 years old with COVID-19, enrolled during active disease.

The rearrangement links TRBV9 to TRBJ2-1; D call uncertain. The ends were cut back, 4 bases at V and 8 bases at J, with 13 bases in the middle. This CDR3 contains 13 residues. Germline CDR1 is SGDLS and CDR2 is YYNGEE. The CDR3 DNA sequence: TGTGCCAGCAGCCCTACCGGAGTCTATGAGCAGTTCTTC. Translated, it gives CASSPTGVYEQFF.

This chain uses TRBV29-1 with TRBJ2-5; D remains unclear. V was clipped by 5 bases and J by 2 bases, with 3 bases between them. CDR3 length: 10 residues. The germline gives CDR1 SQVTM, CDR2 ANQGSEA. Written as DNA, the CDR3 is TGCAGCGTTACACAAGAGACCCAGTACTTC. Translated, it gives CSVTQETQYF.

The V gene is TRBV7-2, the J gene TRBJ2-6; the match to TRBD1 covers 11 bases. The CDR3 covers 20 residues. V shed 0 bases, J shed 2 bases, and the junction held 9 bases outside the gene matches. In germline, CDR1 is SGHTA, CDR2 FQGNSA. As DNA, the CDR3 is TGTGCCAGCAGCTTAGCCCCACCGGGGACAGGGGGGGCTGGGGCCAACGTCCTGACTTTC. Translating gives CASSLAPPGTGGAGANVLTF.

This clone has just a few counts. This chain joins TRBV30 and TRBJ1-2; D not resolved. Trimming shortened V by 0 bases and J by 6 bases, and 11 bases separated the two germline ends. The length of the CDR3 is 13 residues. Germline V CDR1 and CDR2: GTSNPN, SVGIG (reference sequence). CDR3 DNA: TGTGCCTGGAGTGTGTCCCAGGTCAATGGCTACACCTTC. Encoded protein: CAWSVSQVNGYTF.

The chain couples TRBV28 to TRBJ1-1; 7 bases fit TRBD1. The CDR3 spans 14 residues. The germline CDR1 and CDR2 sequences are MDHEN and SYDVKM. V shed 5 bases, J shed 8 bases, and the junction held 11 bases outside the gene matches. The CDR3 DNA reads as TGTGCCAGCAGTACCGTGGGACAGACAACCGAAGCTTTCTTT. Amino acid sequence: CASSTVGQTTEAFF.

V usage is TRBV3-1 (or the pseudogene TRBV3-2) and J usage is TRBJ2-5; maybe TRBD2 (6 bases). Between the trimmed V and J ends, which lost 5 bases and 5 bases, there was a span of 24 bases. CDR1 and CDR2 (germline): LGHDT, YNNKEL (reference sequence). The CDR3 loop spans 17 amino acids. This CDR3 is CASSVHSSGGAIETQYF. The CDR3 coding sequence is TGTGCCAGCAGCGTACATTCGTCAGGAGGGGCGATCGAGACCCAGTACTTC.

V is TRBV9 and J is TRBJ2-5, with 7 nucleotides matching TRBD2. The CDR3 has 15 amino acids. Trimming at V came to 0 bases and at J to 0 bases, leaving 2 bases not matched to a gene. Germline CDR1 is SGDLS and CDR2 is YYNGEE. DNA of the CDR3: TGTGCCAGCAGCGTAGACGGGACTAACCAAGAGACCCAGTACTTC. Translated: CASSVDGTNQETQYF.

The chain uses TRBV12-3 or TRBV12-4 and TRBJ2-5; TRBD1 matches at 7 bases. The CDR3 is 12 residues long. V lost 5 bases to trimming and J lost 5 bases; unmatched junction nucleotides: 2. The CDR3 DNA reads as TGTGCCAGCAGTCTGGACAGGGAGACCCAGTACTTC. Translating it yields CASSLDRETQYF.

CDR3 DNA: TGTGCCAGCAGTCCCGGGGGACTAGCGGGAGCCCACGAGCAGTACTTC. Protein product: CASSPGGLAGAHEQYF. The rearrangement links TRBV28 to TRBJ2-7, with TRBD2 matching 14 bases. CDR3 size: 16 residues. Looked up from germline, CDR1 is MDHEN and CDR2 is SYDVKM. Germline trimming cut 5 bases from V and 5 bases from J; bases unmatched to any gene: 8.

CDR3 loop: CASNPPEGLNQPQHF. CDR3 DNA sequence: TGTGCCAGTAACCCACCCGAGGGACTCAATCAGCCCCAGCATTTT. This rearrangement joins TRBV19 to TRBJ1-5, with a weak D call TRBD1 (5 bases). CDR1 is LNHDA and CDR2 is SQIVND in the germline V gene (reference sequence). Trimming took off 7 bases at V and 3 bases at J, with 16 bases between the two ends. The CDR3 runs 15 residues.

The CDR3 DNA reads TGTGCCTGGAGTGTAGGACCCGACAGGGTTTATACTGAAGCTTTCTTT. This translates into CAWSVGPDRVYTEAFF. The chain couples TRBV30 to TRBJ1-1; 7 bases agree with TRBD1. V trimming: 0 bases; J trimming: 5 bases; junction bases outside the gene matches: 12. The length of the CDR3 is 16 residues. Germline V gene data show CDR1 as GTSNPN and CDR2 as SVGIG (reference sequence).

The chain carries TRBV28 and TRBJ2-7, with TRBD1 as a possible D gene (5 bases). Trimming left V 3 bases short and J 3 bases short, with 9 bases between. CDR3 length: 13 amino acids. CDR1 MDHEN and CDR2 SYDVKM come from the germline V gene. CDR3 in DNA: TGTGCCAGCAGTTTGGGGCCTAGCTACGAGCAGTACTTC. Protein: CASSLGPSYEQYF.

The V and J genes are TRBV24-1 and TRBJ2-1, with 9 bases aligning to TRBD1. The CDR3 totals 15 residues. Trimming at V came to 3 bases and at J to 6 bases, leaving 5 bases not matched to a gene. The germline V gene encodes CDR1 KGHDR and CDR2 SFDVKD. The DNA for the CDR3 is TGTGCCACCAGTGATCCCGGGACAGGGAGCAATGAGCAGTTCTTC. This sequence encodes CATSDPGTGSNEQFF.

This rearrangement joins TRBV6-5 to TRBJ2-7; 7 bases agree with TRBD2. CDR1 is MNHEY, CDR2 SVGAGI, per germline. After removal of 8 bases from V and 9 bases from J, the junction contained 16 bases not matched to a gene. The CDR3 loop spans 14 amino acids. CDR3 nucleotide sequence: TGTGCCAGCCCGGGACTAAGTTTGCGTGGGTGGCAGTACTTC. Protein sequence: CASPGLSLRGWQYF.